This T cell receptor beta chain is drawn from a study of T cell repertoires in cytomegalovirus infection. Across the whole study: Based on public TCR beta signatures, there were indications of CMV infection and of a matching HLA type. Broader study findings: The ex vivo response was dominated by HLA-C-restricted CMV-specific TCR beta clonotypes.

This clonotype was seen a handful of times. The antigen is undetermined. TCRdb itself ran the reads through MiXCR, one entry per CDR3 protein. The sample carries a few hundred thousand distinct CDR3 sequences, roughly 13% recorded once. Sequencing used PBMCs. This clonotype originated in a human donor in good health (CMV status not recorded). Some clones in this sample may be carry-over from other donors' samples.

CDR3 region: CSASKLASYNEQFF. CDR3 DNA sequence: TGCAGTGCTAGTAAGCTAGCCTCCTACAATGAGCAGTTCTTC. The gene calls are TRBV20-1 and TRBJ2-1; TRBD2 might be the D (5 bases). Germline-derived CDR1 and CDR2 are DFQATT and SNEGSKA (reference sequence). Deletions cut 3 bases from V and 0 bases from J, with 9 bases between. The CDR3 loop spans 14 amino acids.